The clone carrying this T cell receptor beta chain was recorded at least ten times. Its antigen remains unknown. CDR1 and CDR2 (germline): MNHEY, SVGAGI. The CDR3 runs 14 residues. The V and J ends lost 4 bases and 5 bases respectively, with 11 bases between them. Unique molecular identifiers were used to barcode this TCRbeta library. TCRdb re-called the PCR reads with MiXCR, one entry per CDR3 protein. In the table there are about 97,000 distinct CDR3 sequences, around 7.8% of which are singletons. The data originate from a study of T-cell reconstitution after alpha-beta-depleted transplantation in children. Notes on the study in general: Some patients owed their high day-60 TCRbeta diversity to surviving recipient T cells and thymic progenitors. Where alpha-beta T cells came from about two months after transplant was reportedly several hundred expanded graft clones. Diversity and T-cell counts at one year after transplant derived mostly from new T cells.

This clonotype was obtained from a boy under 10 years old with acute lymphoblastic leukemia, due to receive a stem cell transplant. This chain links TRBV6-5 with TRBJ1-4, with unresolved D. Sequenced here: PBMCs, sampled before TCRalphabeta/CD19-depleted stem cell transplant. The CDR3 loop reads CASSSLTANEKLFF. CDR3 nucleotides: TGTGCCAGCAGTTCCTTAACCGCCAATGAAAAACTGTTTTTT.